The entry below describes one T cell receptor beta chain. The CDR3 extends over 12 amino acids. The germline V gene encodes CDR1 SEHNR and CDR2 FQNEAQ (reference sequence). The V end was cut by 6 bases, the J end by 2 bases, with 8 bases between. The record originates from a study of CD8+CD57+ T cells in acquired aplastic anemia. It was genomic DNA that served as the template for profiling TCR beta VDJ and CDR3. In TCRdb, the reads were re-called with MiXCR into one record per CDR3 protein. Of roughly 130,000 distinct CDR3 sequences listed, 40% to 60% are singletons. The chain has TRBV7-9 and TRBJ2-7; maybe TRBD1 (5 bases). The sequencing input was sorted CD4+, CD8+, or CD8+CD57+ T cells (not recorded which) from PBMCs. The source of this sequence is a human donor in good health, serving as a control. The CDR3 loop reads CASRLGPYEQYF. As DNA, the CDR3 is TGTGCCAGCAGACTGGGGCCCTACGAGCAGTACTTC.